This record concerns one TCR beta chain sequence. TCRdb's copy holds only in-frame clones and misses some; the assay was immunoSEQ multiplex PCR. The sample has 60,000 or so clones, about three quarters seen once. The record originates from a study of blood T cell repertoires in COVID-19. The germline V gene has CDR1 LGHNA and CDR2 YSLEER. The V and J ends lost 0 bases and 5 bases, in that order; junction bases with no gene match: 3. The CDR3 sequence is 14 residues long. The V gene is TRBV4-3, the J gene TRBJ2-5, with TRBD1 matching over 7 bases. The sample consisted of peripheral blood. This sequence was found in a man aged 25-40 years with COVID-19, enrolled during active disease. The CDR3 loop is CASSQDRGQETQYF. The CDR3 nucleotides are TGCGCCAGCAGCCAAGATAGGGGGCAGGAGACCCAGTACTTC.